A single sample gave rise to the 21 T cell receptor beta chains below, sequenced in a study of persistence of HIV-infected CD4 T cells. The libraries were made with immunoSEQ version 4 in survey mode. The table came from immunoSEQ multiplex PCR; TCRdb's copy has only in-frame clones and leaves some out. The profile shows nearly 20,000 clones, approximately 60% of them singletons. The stimulus was an HIV-1 Gag 15-mer peptide pool, 0.85 to 1 ug/peptide/mL. CD4+ T cells upregulating both CD40 ligand and CD69 were sorted as responding cells. No antigen has been assigned to these receptors. The sample here was CD4+ T cells sorted from PBMCs after roughly 18-hour stimulation, taken from a patient who received antiretroviral therapy. Receptors originate from an adult woman with HIV who was CMV-seropositive.

This clone was seen a few times. This chain uses TRBV29-1 with TRBJ1-1; a weak D match, TRBD1 (5 bases). V was cut by 6 bases and J by 3 bases, with 14 bases left in between. This CDR3 contains 13 residues. Germline V lookup: CDR1 SQVTM, CDR2 ANQGSEA. CDR3 sequence (DNA): TGCAGCGTGGCCCGGGGGGGGGACACTGAAGCTTTCTTT. This sequence encodes CSVARGGDTEAFF.

This rearrangement joins TRBV4-1 to TRBJ2-3; 12 bases align to TRBD2. The CDR3 is 18 residues long. In germline, CDR1 is MGHRA, CDR2 YSYEKL. The ends lost 0 bases at V and 1 base at J; junction bases unmatched: 5. CDR3 coding DNA: TGCGCCAGCAGCCAAGAGGGTCTAGCGGGGGGGCGCACAGATACGCAGTATTTT. It specifies CASSQEGLAGGRTDTQYF.

A few counts support this clone. The V and J genes are TRBV6-5 and TRBJ2-2, with 8 positions matching TRBD2. CDR1 and CDR2 (germline): MNHEY, SVGAGI. V gave up 8 bases and J gave up 8 bases; unmatched junction bases: 10. This CDR3 has 14 residues. The CDR3 DNA sequence: TGTGCCAGCCTCGGACTAGCTCCGGGGGGGGAGCTGTTTTTT. It encodes CASLGLAPGGELFF.

The genes are TRBV10-1 and TRBJ1-2; D uncertain. Trimming removed 5 bases from V and 0 bases from J, with 7 bases in between. Germline assignment: CDR1 WNHNN and CDR2 SYGVQD (reference sequence). The CDR3 is 13 residues long. CDR3 in amino acids: CASSPDTNYGYTF. CDR3 bases: TGCGCCAGCAGTCCTGACACTAACTATGGCTACACCTTC.

This clone was seen a few times. The chain uses TRBV29-1 and TRBJ1-2, with 7 nucleotides matching TRBD1. Germline values: CDR1 SQVTM, CDR2 ANQGSEA. The CDR3 is made up of 13 amino acids. Trimming removed 0 bases from V and 6 bases from J; junction bases left unmatched: 4. The CDR3 region is CSVEDNRGNGYTF. CDR3 DNA sequence: TGCAGCGTTGAAGATAACAGGGGAAATGGCTACACCTTC.

This chain connects TRBV13 to TRBJ2-2; 8 bases fit TRBD2. The junction had 4 bases not matched to a gene; V was cut back by 4 bases and J by 6 bases. The CDR3 runs 14 residues. Germline CDR1 reads PRHDT; CDR2 reads FYEKMQ (reference sequence). CDR3 sequence reads: CASSSRGGSGELFF. CDR3 in DNA: TGTGCCAGCAGCTCTCGGGGGGGCTCCGGGGAGCTGTTTTTT. The whole variable domain, remainder taken from reference TRBV13 and TRBJ2-2, is AAGVIQSPRHLIKEKRETATLKCYPIPRHDTVYWYQQGPGQDPQFLISFYEKMQSDKGSIPDRFSAQQFSDYHSELNMSSLELGDSALYFCASSSRGGSGELFFGEGSRLTVL.

The rearrangement uses TRBV12-3 or TRBV12-4 and TRBJ1-1, with D tentatively TRBD1 (6 bases). The CDR3 is 13 residues long. Trimming took 2 bases from V and 9 from J, leaving 13 bases between them. The CDR3 coding sequence is TGTGCCAGCAGTTTATTTAGTACAGGGCAAGCTTTCTTT. Translated, it gives CASSLFSTGQAFF.

V and J are TRBV19 and TRBJ1-5; 8 bases match TRBD1. Germline assignment: CDR1 LNHDA and CDR2 SQIVND (reference sequence). The V and J ends lost 3 bases and 7 bases, in that order; junction bases with no gene match: 14. This CDR3 contains 17 residues. CDR3 region: CASSILGTGLQGQPQHF. The CDR3 region has the DNA TGTGCCAGTAGTATTTTGGGGACAGGTCTCCAGGGGCAGCCCCAGCATTTT.

V is TRBV7-3 and J is TRBJ2-3; D ambiguous. Trimming took 5 bases from V and 1 from J, leaving 10 bases between them. The CDR3 consists of 14 residues. CDR1 is SGHTA, CDR2 FQGTGA, per germline. The CDR3 loop is CASSRGQGTDTQYF. The CDR3, as DNA: TGTGCCAGCAGCCGAGGCCAGGGCACAGATACGCAGTATTTT.

This clone occurred once. V and J are TRBV7-6 and TRBJ1-6, with D maybe TRBD1 (5 bases). CDR1 SGHVS and CDR2 FNYEAQ come from the germline V gene. The CDR3 consists of 15 residues. V was pared by 4 bases and J by 5 bases, with 12 bases between. Here the CDR3 reads CASSYRDQNNSPLHF. The CDR3 region has the DNA TGTGCCAGCAGCTACCGGGACCAGAATAATTCACCCCTCCACTTT. The variable domain in full, completed from reference TRBV7-6 and TRBJ1-6, reads GAGVSQSPRYKVTKRGQDVALRCDPISGHVSLYWYRQALGQGPEFLTYFNYEAQQDKSGLPNDRFSAERPEGSISTLTIQRTEQRDSAMYRCASSYRDQNNSPLHFGNGTRLTVT.

This rearrangement joins TRBV30 to TRBJ1-4; D is possibly TRBD1 (5 bases). There are 15 residues in the CDR3. Trimming stripped 3 bases from V and 0 bases from J, with 11 bases between. CDR1 is GTSNPN, CDR2 SVGIG, per germline (reference sequence). CDR3 sequence reads: CAWSPGTATNEKLFF. CDR3 bases: TGTGCCTGGAGCCCTGGGACGGCAACTAATGAAAAACTGTTTTTT. The full variable domain, rest sourced from reference TRBV30 and TRBJ1-4, is SQTIHQWPATLVQPVGSPLSLECTVEGTSNPNLYWYRQAAGRGLQLLFYSVGIGQISSEVPQNLSASRPQDRQFILSSKKLLLSDSGFYLCAWSPGTATNEKLFFGSGTQLSVL.

The chain employs TRBV19 and TRBJ2-3; no reliable D call. V was shortened by 6 bases and J by 3 bases, with 10 bases between the two germline ends. Germline loops: CDR1 LNHDA, CDR2 SQIVND (reference sequence). CDR3 length: 13 residues. CDR3 residues: CASRVVGTDTQYF. CDR3 coding DNA: TGTGCCAGTAGGGTGGTTGGGACAGATACGCAGTATTTT.

The V gene is TRBV5-8, the J gene TRBJ2-5; the D gene is possibly TRBD1 (7 bases). This CDR3 region has 17 residues. CDR1 SGHTS and CDR2 YDEGEE come from the germline V gene. Trimming cost V 4 bases and J 1 base, with 20 bases left between them. The CDR3 DNA follows: TGTGCCAGCAGCCGGGGGCGGGGCAGGGGGTCCCAAGAGACCCAGTACTTC. Translated: CASSRGRGRGSQETQYF.

The gene calls are TRBV14 and TRBJ2-3, with TRBD2 as a possible D gene (5 bases). The CDR3 sequence is 15 residues long. Germline-derived CDR1 and CDR2 are SGHDN and FVKESK. V was trimmed by 1 base and J by 1 base, leaving 9 bases between them. DNA of the CDR3: TGTGCCAGCAGCCAAGCGACGCGGGGCACAGATACGCAGTATTTT. It translates to CASSQATRGTDTQYF.

The CDR3 DNA is TGCGCCAGCAGCCTCGAGACGGCCAACCAGAACACTGAAGCTTTCTTT. Protein: CASSLETANQNTEAFF. The rearrangement links TRBV4-1 to TRBJ1-1; no firm D call. Germline assignment: CDR1 MGHRA and CDR2 YSYEKL. V was trimmed by 4 bases and J by 1 base, leaving 16 bases between them. This CDR3 comprises 16 residues.

The V and J genes are TRBV9 and TRBJ1-1; possible D gene TRBD1, 5 bases. Trimming stripped 4 bases from V and 0 bases from J, with 13 bases between. The germline CDR1 and CDR2 sequences are SGDLS and YYNGEE. The CDR3 consists of 15 residues. The CDR3 protein is CASSPRGSMNTEAFF. The CDR3 region has the DNA TGTGCCAGCAGCCCAAGGGGCAGCATGAACACTGAAGCTTTCTTT.

The CDR3 reads CATSTSGGTQYF. CDR3 bases: TGTGCCACCAGTACCTCCGGGGGGACCCAGTACTTC. The rearrangement uses TRBV24-1 and TRBJ2-5, with D tentatively TRBD2 (6 bases). Per the germline V gene, CDR1 is KGHDR and CDR2 is SFDVKD. Trimming took off 6 bases at V and 7 bases at J, with 11 bases between the two ends. The CDR3 covers 12 residues.

The V and J genes are TRBV11-2 and TRBJ1-2; 7 nucleotides match TRBD1. The junction had 18 bases not matched to a gene; V was cut back by 5 bases and J by 3 bases. Germline values: CDR1 SGHAT, CDR2 FQNNGV. This CDR3 has 18 residues. This CDR3 is CASSVVPSWDSYHYGYTF. The CDR3 region has the DNA TGTGCCAGCAGCGTAGTTCCATCGTGGGACAGCTACCACTATGGCTACACCTTC.

The rearrangement links TRBV5-6 to TRBJ1-5, with D unclear. This CDR3 contains 15 residues. Trimming shortened V by 1 base and J by 4 bases, and 12 bases separated the two germline ends. Per germline, CDR1 SGHDT and CDR2 YYEEEE. Here the CDR3 reads CASSLMLVGNQPQHF. The CDR3 coding sequence is TGTGCCAGCAGCTTGATGTTAGTGGGAAATCAGCCCCAGCATTTT.

V is TRBV7-3 and J is TRBJ2-2; 10 bases fit TRBD1. The J segment lost 4 bases and the V segment lost 5 bases, leaving 7 bases of the junction unmatched. The CDR3 has 16 amino acids. Germline V gene lookup returns CDR1 SGHTA and CDR2 FQGTGA. The CDR3 DNA reads as TGTGCCAGCAGCCCGCATGGGGACAGGGGCACCGGGGAGCTGTTTTTT. Translation: CASSPHGDRGTGELFF. The full variable domain, with the rest looked up from reference TRBV7-3 and TRBJ2-2, is GAGVSQTPSNKVTEKGKYVELRCDPISGHTALYWYRQSLGQGPEFLIYFQGTGAADDSGLPNDRFFAVRPEGSVSTLKIQRTERGDSAVYLCASSPHGDRGTGELFFGEGSRLTVL.

By share, this clone ranks as medium-sized. This chain joins TRBV5-4 and TRBJ1-1, with 7 positions matching TRBD1. CDR3 size: 15 residues. The V gene end was trimmed by 0 bases and the J gene end by 6 bases; junction bases not matched to a gene: 8. Germline V gives CDR1 SGHNT, CDR2 YYREEE (reference sequence). CDR3 sequence: CASSLDRGGFPEAFF. CDR3 in DNA: TGTGCCAGCAGCTTGGACAGGGGTGGTTTTCCTGAAGCTTTCTTT.